The rows below give T cell receptor beta chains drawn from one sample of a study of cytomegalovirus exposure and HLA in healthy donors. Here immunoSEQ multiplex PCR was the method, and the copy in TCRdb shows in-frame clones only, minus some. Recorded for this sample: about 140,000 clones. Specimen: PBMCs. These TCRs come from a woman between 18 and 29 years old in good health and CMV-seronegative. The CDR3 runs from the conserved cysteine through the conserved F or W. The order of the fields is J gene, V gene, D gene, CDR3 protein, CDR3 DNA. D genes are given only for firm matches.

TRBJ2-3,TRBV6-1,NA,CASSEGAGPDTQYF,TGTGCCAGCAGTGAAGGTGCGGGGCCAGATACGCAGTATTTT
TRBJ1-4,TRBV11-2,TRBD1,CASSHGQGGREKLFF,TGTGCCAGCAGCCACGGACAGGGAGGAAGGGAAAAACTGTTTTTT
TRBJ1-5,TRBV6-1,TRBD1,CASSLDRVAQHF,TGTGCCAGCAGTCTGGACAGGGTGGCCCAGCATTTT
TRBJ2-7,TRBV19,TRBD1,CASSMGTGTYEQYF,TGTGCCAGTAGTATGGGGACAGGGACCTACGAGCAGTACTTC
TRBJ2-1,TRBV2,TRBD2,CASSLGLAGINEQFF,TGTGCCAGCTCCCTGGGCCTAGCGGGAATCAATGAGCAGTTCTTC
TRBJ2-7,TRBV27,TRBD2,CASSNTGTSGSYEQYF,TGTGCCAGCAGTAACACCGGGACTAGCGGGAGCTACGAGCAGTACTTC
TRBJ2-5,TRBV13,TRBD1,CASSLRQGRFETQYF,TGTGCCAGCAGCCTACGACAGGGTAGGTTCGAGACCCAGTACTTC
TRBJ2-7,TRBV6-5,NA,CASSYSIYYEQYF,TGTGCCAGCAGTTACTCGATCTACTACGAGCAGTACTTC
TRBJ2-1,TRBV7-6,NA,CASSVRGVANEQFF,TGTGCCAGCAGCGTCAGGGGGGTTGCCAATGAGCAGTTCTTC
TRBJ2-3,TRBV9,TRBD2,CASSPGTSGGYTQYF,TGTGCCAGCAGCCCCGGGACTAGCGGGGGTTATACGCAGTATTTT
TRBJ2-7,TRBV30,NA,CAPGRDTSSYEQYF,TGTGCCCCAGGGCGAGACACTAGCAGCTACGAGCAGTACTTC
TRBJ1-1,TRBV5-1,TRBD1,CASSLASLRDRDAEAFF,TGCGCCAGCAGCTTGGCATCCTTAAGGGACAGGGACGCTGAAGCTTTCTTT
TRBJ2-1,TRBV6-7,NA,CASARPGQDEQFF,TGTGCCAGCGCAAGGCCTGGTCAGGATGAGCAGTTCTTC
TRBJ2-3,TRBV6-5,TRBD2,CASSSSGTSGTTQYF,TGTGCCAGCAGTTCCTCCGGGACTAGCGGCACTACGCAGTATTTT
TRBJ1-5,TRBV19,TRBD1,CASSIAETGGLITDQPQHF,TGTGCCAGTAGTATTGCCGAGACAGGGGGCTTAATCACTGATCAGCCCCAGCATTTT
TRBJ1-1,TRBV5-1,TRBD1,CASSELTGGKNEAFF,TGCGCCAGCAGCGAGCTTACAGGGGGCAAGAATGAAGCTTTCTTT
TRBJ1-1,TRBV4-3,NA,CASSQVEGTEAFF,TGCGCCAGCAGCCAAGTGGAGGGTACTGAAGCTTTCTTT